This T cell receptor (beta chain) was retrieved from a study of T-cell memory formation after mild COVID-19. Turning to the study itself: TCR clusters mostly belonged to single donors. General observations from the study: CD4+ contracting clones lay mainly in CM and EM, CD8+ ones in EMRA.

As concerns this clonotype: Its antigen is undetermined.

Between the trimmed V and J ends, which lost 5 bases and 3 bases, there was a span of 11 bases. CDR3 length: 13 amino acids. Germline CDR1 is SGHAT and CDR2 is FQNNGV. TCRdb re-called the 5' RACE reads through MiXCR, storing one row per CDR3 protein. This sample yields 550,000 to 700,000 distinct CDR3 sequences, of which approximately 19% are seen a single time; about 12% belongs to the top ten. Sequenced: PBMCs or a T cell subset sorted from them (not recorded which). This receptor was identified in an adult woman who had mild COVID-19 (a few samples of this study predate the infection). Cell type and time point are not known. The V call is TRBV11-2, the J call TRBJ2-7; a weak D match, TRBD1 (5 bases). DNA of the CDR3: TGTGCCAGCAGCGACAGTGGGATCTACGAGCAGTACTTC. This codes for CASSDSGIYEQYF.